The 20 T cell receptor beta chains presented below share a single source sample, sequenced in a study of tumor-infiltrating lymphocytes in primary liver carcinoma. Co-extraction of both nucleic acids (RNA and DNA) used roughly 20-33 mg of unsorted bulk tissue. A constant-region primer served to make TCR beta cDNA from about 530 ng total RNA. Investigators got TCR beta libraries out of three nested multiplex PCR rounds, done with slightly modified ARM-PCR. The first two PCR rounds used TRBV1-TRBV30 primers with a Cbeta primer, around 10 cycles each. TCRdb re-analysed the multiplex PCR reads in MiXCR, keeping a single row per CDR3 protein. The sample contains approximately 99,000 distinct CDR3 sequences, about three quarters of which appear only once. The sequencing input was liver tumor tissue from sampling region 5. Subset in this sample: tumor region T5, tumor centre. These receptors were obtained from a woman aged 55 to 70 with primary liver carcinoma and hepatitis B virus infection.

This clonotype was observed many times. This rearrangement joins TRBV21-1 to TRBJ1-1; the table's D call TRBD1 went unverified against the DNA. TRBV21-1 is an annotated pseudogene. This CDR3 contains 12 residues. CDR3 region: CASSNRDTEAFF. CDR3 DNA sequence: TGTGCCAGCAGCAACAGGGACACTGAAGCTTTCTTT.

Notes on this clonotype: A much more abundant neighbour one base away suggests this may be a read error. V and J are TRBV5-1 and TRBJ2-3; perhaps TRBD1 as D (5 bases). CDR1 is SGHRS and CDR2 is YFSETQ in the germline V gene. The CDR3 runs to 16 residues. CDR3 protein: CAGSLTGHPEADTQYF. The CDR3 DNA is TGCGCCGGCAGCTTGACCGGACACCCGGAAGCAGATACGCAGTATTTT.

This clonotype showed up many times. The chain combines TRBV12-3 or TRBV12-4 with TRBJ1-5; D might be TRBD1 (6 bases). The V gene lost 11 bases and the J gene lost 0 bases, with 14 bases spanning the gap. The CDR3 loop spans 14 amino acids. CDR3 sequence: CAGAQGPSNQPQHF. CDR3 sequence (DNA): TGTGCCGGGGCACAGGGCCCTAGCAATCAGCCCCAGCATTTT.

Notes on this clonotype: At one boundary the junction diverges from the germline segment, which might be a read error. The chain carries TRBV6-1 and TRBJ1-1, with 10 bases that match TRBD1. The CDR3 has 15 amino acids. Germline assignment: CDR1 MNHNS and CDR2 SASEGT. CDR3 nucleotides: TGTGCCAACAGGCCGGGACAGGGGTGGGACACTGAAGCTCTCTTT. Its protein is CANRPGQGWDTEALF.

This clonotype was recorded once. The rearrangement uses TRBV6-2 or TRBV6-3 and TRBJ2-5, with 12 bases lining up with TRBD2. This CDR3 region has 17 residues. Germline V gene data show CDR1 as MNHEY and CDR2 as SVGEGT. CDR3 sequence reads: CVSIRLAGAPAQETQYF. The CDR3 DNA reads TGTGTTAGCATTCGACTAGCGGGAGCCCCCGCGCAAGAGACCCAGTACTTC.

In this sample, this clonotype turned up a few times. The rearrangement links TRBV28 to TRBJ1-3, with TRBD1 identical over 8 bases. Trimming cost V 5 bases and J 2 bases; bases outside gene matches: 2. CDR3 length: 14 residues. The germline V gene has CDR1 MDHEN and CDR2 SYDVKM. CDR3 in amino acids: CASSAGQAGNTIYF. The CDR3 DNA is TGTGCCAGCAGTGCGGGACAGGCTGGAAACACCATATATTTT.

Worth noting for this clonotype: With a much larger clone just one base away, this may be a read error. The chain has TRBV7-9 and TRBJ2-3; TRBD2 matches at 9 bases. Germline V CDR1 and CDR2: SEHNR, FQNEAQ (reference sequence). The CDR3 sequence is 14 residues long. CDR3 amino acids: CACSPSGGTDTQYF. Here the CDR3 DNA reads TGTGCCTGCAGTCCTAGCGGGGGCACAGATACGCAGTATTTT.

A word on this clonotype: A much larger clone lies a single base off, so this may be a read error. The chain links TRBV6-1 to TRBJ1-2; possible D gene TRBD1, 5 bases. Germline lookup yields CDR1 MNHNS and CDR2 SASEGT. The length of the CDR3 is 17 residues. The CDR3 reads CATPVRAGRQANYGYIF. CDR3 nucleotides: TGTGCCACCCCGGTAAGGGCAGGGAGGCAAGCTAACTATGGCTACATCTTC.

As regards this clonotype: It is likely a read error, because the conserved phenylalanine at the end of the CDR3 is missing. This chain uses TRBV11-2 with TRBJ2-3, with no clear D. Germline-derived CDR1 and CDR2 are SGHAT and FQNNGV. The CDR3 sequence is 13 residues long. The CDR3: CANSLNRGDTQYV. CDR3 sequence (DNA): TGTGCCAACAGCTTAAATCGAGGAGATACGCAGTATGTT.

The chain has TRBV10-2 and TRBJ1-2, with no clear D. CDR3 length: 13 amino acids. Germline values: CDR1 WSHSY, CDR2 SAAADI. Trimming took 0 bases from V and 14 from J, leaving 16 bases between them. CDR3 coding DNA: TGCGCCAGCAGTGAGTCTGAAGGATATGGCCATACCTTC. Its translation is CASSESEGYGHTF.

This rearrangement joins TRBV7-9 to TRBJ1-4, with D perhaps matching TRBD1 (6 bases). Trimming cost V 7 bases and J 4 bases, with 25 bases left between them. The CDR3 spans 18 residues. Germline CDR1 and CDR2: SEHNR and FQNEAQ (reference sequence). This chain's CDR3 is CASTSPPVARTDNEKLFF. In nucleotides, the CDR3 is TGTGCCAGCACCTCTCCACCGGTGGCTCGGACAGATAATGAAAAACTGTTTTTT.

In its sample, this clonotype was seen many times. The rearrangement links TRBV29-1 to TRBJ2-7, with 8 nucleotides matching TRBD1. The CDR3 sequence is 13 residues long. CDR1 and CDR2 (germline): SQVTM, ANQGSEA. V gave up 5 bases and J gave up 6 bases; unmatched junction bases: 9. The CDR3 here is CSVWGQGAGEQYF. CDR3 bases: TGCAGCGTTTGGGGGCAGGGGGCCGGCGAGCAGTACTTC.

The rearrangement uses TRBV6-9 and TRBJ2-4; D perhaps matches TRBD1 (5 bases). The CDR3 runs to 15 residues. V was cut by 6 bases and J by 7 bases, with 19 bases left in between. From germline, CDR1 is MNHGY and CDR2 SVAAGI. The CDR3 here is CASRRVRLGLNIQYF. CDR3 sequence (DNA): TGTGCCAGCAGAAGAGTCCGTTTGGGGCTCAACATTCAGTACTTC.

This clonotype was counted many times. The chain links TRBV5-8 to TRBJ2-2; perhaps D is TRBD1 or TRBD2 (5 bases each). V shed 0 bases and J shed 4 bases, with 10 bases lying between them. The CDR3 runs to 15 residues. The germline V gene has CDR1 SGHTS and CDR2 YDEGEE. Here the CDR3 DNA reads TGTGCCAGCAGCTTGGGCAGTGGGGGCACCGGGGAGCTGTTTTTT. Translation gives CASSLGSGGTGELFF.

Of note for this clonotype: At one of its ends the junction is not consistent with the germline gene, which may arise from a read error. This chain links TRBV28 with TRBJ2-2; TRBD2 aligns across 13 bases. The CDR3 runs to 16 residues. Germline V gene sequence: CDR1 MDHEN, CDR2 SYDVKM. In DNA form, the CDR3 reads TGTGCCAGCAGTGAACTAGCGGGAGGGCGGACCGGGGAGCTGCTTTTT. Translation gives CASSELAGGRTGELLF. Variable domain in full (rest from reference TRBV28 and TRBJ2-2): DVKVTQSSRYLVKRTGEKVFLECVQDMDHENMFWYRQDPGLGLRLIYFSYDVKMKEKGDIPEGYSVSREKKERFSLILESASTNQTSMYLCASSELAGGRTGELLFGEGSRLTVL.

Here the CDR3 DNA reads TGTGCCACCAGTGATTTTTTGGGGGTAGACTTCGAGCAGTACTTC. It translates to CATSDFLGVDFEQYF. This chain uses TRBV24-1 with TRBJ2-7; D might be TRBD1 or TRBD2, each matching 5 bases. Germline lookup yields CDR1 KGHDR and CDR2 SFDVKD. V was clipped by 1 base and J by 6 bases, with 15 bases between them. This CDR3 contains 15 residues.

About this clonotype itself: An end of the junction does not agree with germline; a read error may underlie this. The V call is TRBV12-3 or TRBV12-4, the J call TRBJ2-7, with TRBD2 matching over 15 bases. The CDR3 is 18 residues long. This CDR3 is CVSSFGRTSGRVSYDQHF. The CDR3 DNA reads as TGTGTCAGCAGTTTCGGAAGGACTAGCGGGAGGGTTTCATACGATCAGCACTTC.

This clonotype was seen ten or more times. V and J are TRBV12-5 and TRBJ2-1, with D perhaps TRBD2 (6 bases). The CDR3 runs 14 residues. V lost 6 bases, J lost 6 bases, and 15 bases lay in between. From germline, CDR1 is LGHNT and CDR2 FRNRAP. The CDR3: CASGGGVIGNEQFF. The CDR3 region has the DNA TGTGCTAGTGGCGGCGGGGTGATAGGCAATGAGCAGTTCTTC.

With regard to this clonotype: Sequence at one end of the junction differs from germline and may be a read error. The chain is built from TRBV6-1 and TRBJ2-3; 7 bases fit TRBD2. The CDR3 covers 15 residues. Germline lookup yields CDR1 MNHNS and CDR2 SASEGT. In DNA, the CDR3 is TGTGCCAGCAGTGTAGGGGAGGGAGTGGCAGATATGCAGTATTTT. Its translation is CASSVGEGVADMQYF.

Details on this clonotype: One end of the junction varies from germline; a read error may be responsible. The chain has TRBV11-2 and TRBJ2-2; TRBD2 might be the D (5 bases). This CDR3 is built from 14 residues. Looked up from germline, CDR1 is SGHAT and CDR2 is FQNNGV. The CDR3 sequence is CARSQRLNTGEMFF. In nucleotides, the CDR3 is TGTGCCCGCAGCCAAAGACTTAACACCGGGGAGATGTTTTTT.